These T cell receptor beta chains were read from a single sample in a study of OX40 agonist ivuxolimab in advanced cancers. Some clones are missing from TCRdb's copy, which holds only in-frame ones; the method was immunoSEQ multiplex PCR. Of 50,000 to 75,000 clones listed, 82% were seen once; the top ten hold more than 1.1%. Material: CD4+ or CD8+ T cells sorted from blood, obtained in a trial of the OX40 agonist ivuxolimab. Source of these receptors: an adult with an advanced solid tumor such as melanoma, head and neck, liver or kidney cancer. The CDR3 runs from the conserved cysteine through the conserved F or W. D genes are given only for firm matches. A clone size is listed for some rows: how often the clone was seen (once, few, many), or a class if it is expanded.

>-|-|TRBJ2-1|TRBV5-1|15
CASSLGADSYNEQFF
TGCGCCAGCAGCTTGGGAGCCGACTCATACAATGAGCAGTTCTTC
>once|TRBD2|TRBJ2-1|TRBV11-3|16
CASSLVAGLLNNEQFF
TGTGCCAGCAGCTTAGTCGCGGGACTACTTAACAATGAGCAGTTCTTC
>once|-|TRBJ1-5|TRBV7-8|15
CASSLARGSYQPQHF
TGTGCCAGCAGCTTAGCGAGGGGAAGCTATCAGCCCCAGCATTTT
>-|TRBD1|TRBJ2-1|TRBV28|16
CASSQPGQRTYNEQFF
TGTGCCAGCAGTCAGCCGGGACAGCGAACCTACAATGAGCAGTTCTTC
>-|-|TRBJ2-2|TRBV5-1|17
CASSPEGLFANTGELFF
TGCGCCAGCAGCCCCGAGGGGTTATTCGCGAACACCGGGGAGCTGTTTTTT
>-|TRBD1|TRBJ1-6|TRBV5-1|14
CASTLGRGLRPLHF
TGCGCCAGCACCCTTGGAAGGGGGCTCAGGCCCCTCCACTTT
>-|-|TRBJ2-1|TRBV7-3|15
CASSLDANLYNEQFF
TGTGCCAGCAGCTTAGATGCAAACCTCTACAATGAGCAGTTCTTC
>-|-|TRBJ2-3|TRBV9|16
CASSVVATASSNTQYF
TGTGCCAGCAGCGTAGTCGCGACCGCATCATCTAATACGCAGTATTTT
>-|-|TRBJ2-7|TRBV5-4|14
CASSLDREVGEQYF
TGTGCCAGCAGCTTGGACAGGGAGGTTGGCGAGCAGTACTTC
>-|-|TRBJ1-1|TRBV5-1|14
CASSPLDLDHEAFF
TGCGCCAGCAGCCCCCTTGATTTAGACCATGAAGCTTTCTTT
>-|TRBD2|TRBJ2-7|TRBV6-5|15
CASRGTSGSLYEQYF
TGTGCCAGCAGGGGGACTAGCGGGAGTTTGTACGAGCAGTACTTC
>-|TRBD1|TRBJ1-2|TRBV7-9|13
CASSDRDRGGYTF
TGTGCCAGCAGCGACCGGGACAGGGGCGGCTACACCTTC
>-|-|TRBJ2-1|TRBV7-9|14
CASSLAGLMDEQFF
TGTGCCAGCAGCTTAGCGGGCCTTATGGATGAGCAGTTCTTC
>-|-|TRBJ2-3|TRBV9|14
CASSGTGFRDTQYF
TGTGCCAGCAGCGGCACAGGGTTTAGAGATACGCAGTATTTT
>-|TRBD1|TRBJ1-2|TRBV14|17
CASSLSRGLSGNYGYTF
TGTGCCAGCAGCCTGTCCAGGGGGCTCTCGGGTAACTATGGCTACACCTTC
>-|-|TRBJ1-5|TRBV19|14
CASSLLQGGQPQHF
TGTGCCAGTAGTCTCTTACAGGGCGGGCAGCCCCAGCATTTT